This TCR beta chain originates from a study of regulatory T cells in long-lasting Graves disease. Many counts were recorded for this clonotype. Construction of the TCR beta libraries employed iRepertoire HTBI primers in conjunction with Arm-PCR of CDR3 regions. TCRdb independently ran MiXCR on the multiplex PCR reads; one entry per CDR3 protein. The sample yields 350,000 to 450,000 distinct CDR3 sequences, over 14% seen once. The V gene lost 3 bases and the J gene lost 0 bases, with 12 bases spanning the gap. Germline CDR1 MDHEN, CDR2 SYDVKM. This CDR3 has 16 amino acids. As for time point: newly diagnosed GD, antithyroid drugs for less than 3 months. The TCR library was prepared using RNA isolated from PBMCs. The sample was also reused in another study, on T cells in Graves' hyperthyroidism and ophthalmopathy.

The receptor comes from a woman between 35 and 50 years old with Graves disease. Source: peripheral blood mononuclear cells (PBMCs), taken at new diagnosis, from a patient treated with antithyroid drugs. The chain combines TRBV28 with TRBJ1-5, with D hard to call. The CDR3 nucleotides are TGTGCCAGCAGTTTTAATCGGGCGGCTAGCAATCAGCCCCAGCATTTT. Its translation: CASSFNRAASNQPQHF.